What follows describes a single T cell receptor beta chain. The protocol was immunoSEQ multiplex PCR, while the TCRdb copy is restricted to in-frame clones and leaves out a portion. The data contain 150,000 to 200,000 clones, roughly 91% of them singletons. The data are from a study of blood T cell repertoires in COVID-19. Study-wide context: COVID-19 samples from acute and convalescent phases originated in the United States, Italy and Spain. In each case, the material was cDNA or gDNA derived from T cells, B-cell-depleted T cells, or PBMCs.

The material sequenced was peripheral blood. The TCR originated in a woman aged 45-65 years with acute or convalescent COVID-19.

This chain's CDR3 is CAIRPTGDGYTF. For the CDR3, the DNA is TGTGCCATCAGACCGACAGGGGATGGCTACACCTTC. The genes are TRBV10-3 and TRBJ1-2; 8 bases are a match to TRBD1. The CDR3 extends over 12 amino acids. Unmatched junction bases numbered 3, after V lost 6 bases and J lost 6 bases. Germline V gives CDR1 ENHRY, CDR2 SYGVKD.